Listed below are T cell receptor beta chains from one sample, sequenced in a study of OX40 agonist ivuxolimab in advanced cancers. Repertoires were generated with immunoSEQ multiplex PCR, while TCRdb's copy carries only in-frame clones and drops some. The profile shows 72,000 or so clones, 75% to 90% of them singletons. Sequencing was performed on CD4+ or CD8+ T cells sorted from blood, taken in a trial of the OX40 agonist ivuxolimab. These receptors all come from an adult with an advanced solid tumor such as melanoma, head and neck, liver or kidney cancer. CDR3s include the opening cysteine and the closing phenylalanine or tryptophan. The D gene is left open where the match is weak. Expanded clones are given a class, and other clones once, few, many or no size at all.

>.|TRBJ2-7|.|TRBV4-2
TGTGCCAGCAGCCAATCTAGCCCCTCCTACGAGCAGTACTTC
CASSQSSPSYEQYF
>.|TRBJ2-5|.|TRBV4-1
TGCGCCAGCAGCCCCGGGACCTTTGAGACCCAGTACTTC
CASSPGTFETQYF
>.|TRBJ1-1|.|TRBV5-5
TGTGCCAGCAGCTTCGAGGGTAAGAACACTGAAGCTTTCTTT
CASSFEGKNTEAFF
>.|TRBJ2-1|.|TRBV30
TGTGCCTGGAGTGTAGGACTGGGCAGGAATGAGCAGTTCTTC
CAWSVGLGRNEQFF
>.|TRBJ2-7|few|TRBV19
TGTGCCAGTAGTTTTCGGGACGCCACCTACGAGCAGTACTTC
CASSFRDATYEQYF
>.|TRBJ1-5|few|TRBV6-5
TGTGCCAGCAGCCAACGCAATCAGCCCCAGCATTTT
CASSQRNQPQHF
>.|TRBJ1-5|.|TRBV6-5
TGTGCCAGCAGTCAGGTCGTACAGGGTCAGCCCCAGCATTTT
CASSQVVQGQPQHF
>.|TRBJ2-3|.|TRBV4-1
TGCGCCAGCAGCCAAGATCCGTACACAGATACGCAGTATTTT
CASSQDPYTDTQYF
>.|TRBJ2-1|.|TRBV6-5
TGTGCCAGCAGCCGAGAATCCCTGGTAAGGAATGAGCAGTTCTTC
CASSRESLVRNEQFF
>.|TRBJ2-5|.|TRBV5-4
TGTGCCAGCAGCCCGTTGGGGGGACAAGAGACCCAGTACTTC
CASSPLGGQETQYF
>TRBD1|TRBJ2-3|.|TRBV6-1
TGTGCCAGCAGACGGACAGGGAGTCAAGATACGCAGTATTTT
CASRRTGSQDTQYF
>.|TRBJ2-6|.|TRBV7-7
TGTGCCAGCAGCCCGAACTCTGGGGCCAACGTCCTGACTTTC
CASSPNSGANVLTF
>TRBD1|TRBJ2-1|.|TRBV7-9
TGTGCCAGCAGCCCCCGAGGAAGGGGGCAAAAGAATGAGCAGTTCTTC
CASSPRGRGQKNEQFF
>.|TRBJ1-5|.|TRBV6-1
TGTGGAGGAACACAGGGCCCCGGACAGCCCCAGCATTTT
CGGTQGPGQPQHF
>.|TRBJ2-3|.|TRBV6-5
TGTGCCAGCAGTTACTCGGGGTTAGGAGGCACAGATACGCAGTATTTT
CASSYSGLGGTDTQYF
>.|TRBJ2-1|.|TRBV7-9
TGTGCCAGCTATCGGGTCAACAATGAGCAGTTCTTC
CASYRVNNEQFF
>.|TRBJ2-7|.|TRBV7-3
TGTGCCAGCAGCCCCGGACCCTACCCGGCCGAGCAGTACTTC
CASSPGPYPAEQYF
>.|TRBJ1-6|few|TRBV25-1
TGTGCCAGCAGGTTGGGTGGCGATAATTCACCCCTCCACTTT
CASRLGGDNSPLHF
>TRBD2|TRBJ2-3|few|TRBV5-4
TGTGCCAGCAGCTTGACTAGCGGGGGGCCAGATACGCAGTATTTT
CASSLTSGGPDTQYF
>.|TRBJ1-1|.|TRBV30
TGTGCCTGCCCGGGACATAGAAACACTGAAGCTTTCTTT
CACPGHRNTEAFF
>.|TRBJ2-2|.|TRBV5-1
TGCGCCAGCAGCTGGAAGGAGCCCGGGGAGCTGTTTTTT
CASSWKEPGELFF
>.|TRBJ1-2|.|TRBV11-2
TGTGCCAGCAGCCCCACAGGGATGTACGGCTACACCTTC
CASSPTGMYGYTF
>.|TRBJ1-5|.|TRBV6-1
TGTGCCACCACGGCCGGTAAGGTCCATCAGCCCCAGCATTTT
CATTAGKVHQPQHF
>.|TRBJ1-6|many|TRBV5-1
TGCGCCAGCAGCTTGTGGCCCAGGGCCAGAGGTTCACCCCTCCACTTT
CASSLWPRARGSPLHF
>.|TRBJ1-1|.|TRBV2
TGTGCCAGCAGTGAAGATCGGGGGGGGCCTGAAGCTTTCTTT
CASSEDRGGPEAFF
>.|TRBJ2-3|once|TRBV6-5
TGTGCCACCCGGACAGCCGGCATGAATACGCAGTATTTT
CATRTAGMNTQYF
>.|TRBJ2-7|.|TRBV27
TGTGCCAGCAACCCGGGCGGGTTTCACTACGAGCAGTACTTC
CASNPGGFHYEQYF
>.|TRBJ2-2|.|TRBV4-1
TGCGCCAGCAGCCAAGAACCCACCGGGGAGCTGTTTTTT
CASSQEPTGELFF
>.|TRBJ1-2|once|TRBV4-1
TGCGCCAGCAGCCAAGCGGAGGGTCCCTATGGCTACACCTTC
CASSQAEGPYGYTF
>.|TRBJ1-1|.|TRBV6-4
TGTGCCAGCAGCTTGACAGGGAACACTGAAGCTTTCTTT
CASSLTGNTEAFF
>.|TRBJ2-2|.|TRBV21-1
TGTGCCAGCAGCACCCCCCGAGGTGGGGAGCTGTTTTTT
CASSTPRGGELFF
>.|TRBJ2-3|.|TRBV14
TGTGCCAGCAGCCAATCAGATACGCAGTATTTT
CASSQSDTQYF
>.|TRBJ2-1|.|TRBV12-5
TGTGCTAGTGGTTTGGTACTGACCTACAATGAGCAGTTCTTC
CASGLVLTYNEQFF
>TRBD2|TRBJ2-5|.|TRBV5-4
TGTGCCAGCAGCTCCGGACTAGCGGGGGGGTTTGAGACCCAGTACTTC
CASSSGLAGGFETQYF
>TRBD1|TRBJ1-5|.|TRBV18
TGTGCCAGCTCACCACCCCAGGGACAGGGGGCTTATAAAAGCAATCAGCCCCAGCATTTT
CASSPPQGQGAYKSNQPQHF
>.|TRBJ2-5|.|TRBV9
TGTACCAGCACCGGGGTCGGGGAGACCCAGTACTTC
CTSTGVGETQYF
>.|TRBJ1-2|.|TRBV4-2
TGTGCCAGCAGCCAAGACTGGGGAAACTATGGCTACACCTTC
CASSQDWGNYGYTF
>.|TRBJ1-1|.|TRBV13
TGTGCCGTCGGTAAGGGCGAGGACACTGAAGCTTTCTTT
CAVGKGEDTEAFF
>TRBD1|TRBJ2-1|.|TRBV18
TGTGCCAGCTCACCTACTTCAGGGGGATTATTATACAATGAGCAGTTCTTC
CASSPTSGGLLYNEQFF
>.|TRBJ2-7|.|TRBV11-2
TGTGCCAGCAGACGAGCGGGCAGGAAGTCCTACGAGCAGTACTTC
CASRRAGRKSYEQYF